These 11 T cell receptor beta chains originate from one sample sequenced in a study of T cell changes during pregnancy in multiple sclerosis (dated by TCRdb to about 2019). The library was built by means of the immunoSEQ multiplex PCR assay. Drawn from immuneACCESS, this table holds only the in-frame rearrangements with V and J called that TCRdb kept. Clones are partly lost; checked studies trace under half to an unresolved V gene and leave the rest unexplained. The sample table records approximately 100,000 clones; approximately 92% of these occur just once. The ten largest clones take up around 4.1% of the sample. Here the sequenced sample was peripheral blood, taken in the first trimester of pregnancy. The source of these receptors is a female donor with multiple sclerosis, enrolled in a pregnancy study.

The chain links TRBV9 to TRBJ2-2; D unclear. The germline CDR1 and CDR2 sequences are SGDLS and YYNGEE. V was pared by 5 bases and J by 6 bases, with 11 bases between. This CDR3 is 13 amino acids long. CDR3 nucleotide sequence: TGTGCCAGCAGGGCCGACCGGGCCGGGGAGCTGTTTTTT. Protein sequence: CASRADRAGELFF. The full variable domain, its missing parts supplied by reference TRBV9 and TRBJ2-2, is DSGVTQTPKHLITATGQRVTLRCSPRSGDLSVYWYQQSLDQGLQFLIQYYNGEERAKGNILERFSAQQFPDLHSELNLSSLELGDSALYFCASRADRAGELFFGEGSRLTVL.

The chain carries TRBV7-3 and TRBJ1-1, with TRBD1 matching 7 bases. CDR3 size: 21 residues. V lost 1 base to trimming and J lost 3 bases; unmatched junction nucleotides: 23. Looked up from germline, CDR1 is SGHTA and CDR2 is FQGTGA. The chain's CDR3 is CASSLNRRVGKTGTVDTEAFF. The CDR3 DNA is TGTGCCAGCAGCTTAAATAGGAGGGTGGGAAAGACCGGGACAGTGGACACTGAAGCTTTCTTT.

A few counts support this clone. V usage is TRBV15 and J usage is TRBJ1-1, with a tentative D call TRBD1 (5 bases). The CDR3 runs 13 residues. The V end lost 1 base, the J end lost 7 bases, and 10 bases lay between the germline ends. Looked up from germline, CDR1 is LNHNV and CDR2 is YYDKDF (reference sequence). The CDR3 reads CATSRGQGGEAFF. The CDR3, as DNA: TGTGCCACCAGCAGAGGTCAGGGAGGTGAAGCTTTCTTT.

The V and J genes are TRBV21-1 and TRBJ1-2. TRBV21-1 has pseudogene status. The CDR3 totals 14 residues. This CDR3 is CASRKQGWEVGYTF. The CDR3 region has the DNA TGTGCCAGCAGAAAACAGGGATGGGAGGTTGGCTACACCTTC.

The CDR3 loop reads CASSPGGQETQYF. The CDR3 coding sequence is TGTGCCAGCAGCCCCGGGGGGCAAGAGACCCAGTACTTC. This rearrangement joins TRBV25-1 to TRBJ2-5, with 7 bases fitting TRBD2. The CDR3 loop spans 13 amino acids. Per germline, CDR1 MGHDK and CDR2 SYGVNS. V gave up 6 bases and J gave up 2 bases; unmatched junction bases: 3.

The chain links TRBV4-2 to TRBJ2-7, with 9 bases aligning to TRBD1. The germline gives CDR1 LGHNA, CDR2 YNFKEQ. Unmatched junction bases numbered 9, after V lost 0 bases and J lost 6 bases. CDR3 length: 16 amino acids. The CDR3 DNA reads TGTGCCAGCAGCCAAGAAGAAGCAACAGGGGGCCGCGAGCAGTACTTC. Its translation is CASSQEEATGGREQYF.

The chain links TRBV6-5 to TRBJ2-7; no firm D call. Deletions cut 2 bases from V and 6 bases from J, with 14 bases between. CDR1 and CDR2 (germline): MNHEY, SVGAGI. The CDR3 has 14 amino acids. CDR3 DNA sequence: TGTGCCAGCAGTTACACAAATATGGTCAGCGAGCAGTACTTC. Protein product: CASSYTNMVSEQYF.

This sequence joins TRBV6-5 and TRBJ2-7; a weak D match, TRBD2 (7 bases). This CDR3 is built from 14 residues. Germline-derived CDR1 and CDR2 are MNHEY and SVGAGI. Trimming removed 2 bases at V and 3 bases at J, with 11 bases between. CDR3 in amino acids: CASSYAGADYEQYF. Written as DNA, the CDR3 is TGTGCCAGCAGTTACGCGGGGGCCGACTACGAGCAGTACTTC.

The chain uses TRBV9 and TRBJ1-6; 10 nucleotides line up with TRBD1. Germline values: CDR1 SGDLS, CDR2 YYNGEE. This CDR3 is 15 amino acids long. Unmatched junction bases numbered 5, after V lost 2 bases and J lost 9 bases. CDR3 amino acids: CASSVSGQGGSPLHF. The CDR3 DNA reads as TGTGCCAGCAGCGTTTCCGGACAGGGGGGTTCACCCCTCCACTTT.

The gene calls are TRBV7-2 and TRBJ2-7, with 11 bases matching TRBD1. Losses at the gene ends were 5 bases for V and 2 bases for J; bases not matched to a gene: 5. Germline CDR1 SGHTA, CDR2 FQGNSA. There are 15 residues in the CDR3. The CDR3 protein is CASSLPGQGAYEQYF. CDR3 DNA sequence: TGTGCCAGCAGCCTGCCGGGACAGGGGGCCTACGAGCAGTACTTC.

This sequence joins TRBV7-9 and TRBJ1-2; 12 nucleotides line up with TRBD1. J was trimmed by 3 bases and V by 5 bases; bases with no gene match: 10. Germline V gene sequence: CDR1 SEHNR, CDR2 FQNEAQ (reference sequence). The CDR3 runs to 17 residues. The CDR3, as DNA: TGTGCCAGCAGCCACCGGGGACAGGGGGCGAGAGACTATGGCTACACCTTC. This translates into CASSHRGQGARDYGYTF.